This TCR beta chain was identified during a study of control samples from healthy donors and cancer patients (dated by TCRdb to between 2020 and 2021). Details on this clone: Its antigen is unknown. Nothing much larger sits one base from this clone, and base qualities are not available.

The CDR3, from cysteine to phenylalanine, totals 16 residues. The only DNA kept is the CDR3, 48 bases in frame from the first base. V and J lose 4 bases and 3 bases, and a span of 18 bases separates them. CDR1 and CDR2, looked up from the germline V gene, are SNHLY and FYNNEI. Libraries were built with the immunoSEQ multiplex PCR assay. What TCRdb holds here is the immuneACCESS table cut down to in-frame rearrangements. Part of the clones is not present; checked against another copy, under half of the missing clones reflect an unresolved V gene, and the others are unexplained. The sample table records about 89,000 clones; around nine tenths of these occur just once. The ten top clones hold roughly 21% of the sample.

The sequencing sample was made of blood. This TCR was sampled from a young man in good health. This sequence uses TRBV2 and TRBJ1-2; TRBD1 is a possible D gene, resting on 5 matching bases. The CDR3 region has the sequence CASSGGVGQGDYGYTF. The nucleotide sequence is TGTGCCAGCAGTGGGGGGGTCGGCCAAGGCGACTATGGCTACACCTTC.